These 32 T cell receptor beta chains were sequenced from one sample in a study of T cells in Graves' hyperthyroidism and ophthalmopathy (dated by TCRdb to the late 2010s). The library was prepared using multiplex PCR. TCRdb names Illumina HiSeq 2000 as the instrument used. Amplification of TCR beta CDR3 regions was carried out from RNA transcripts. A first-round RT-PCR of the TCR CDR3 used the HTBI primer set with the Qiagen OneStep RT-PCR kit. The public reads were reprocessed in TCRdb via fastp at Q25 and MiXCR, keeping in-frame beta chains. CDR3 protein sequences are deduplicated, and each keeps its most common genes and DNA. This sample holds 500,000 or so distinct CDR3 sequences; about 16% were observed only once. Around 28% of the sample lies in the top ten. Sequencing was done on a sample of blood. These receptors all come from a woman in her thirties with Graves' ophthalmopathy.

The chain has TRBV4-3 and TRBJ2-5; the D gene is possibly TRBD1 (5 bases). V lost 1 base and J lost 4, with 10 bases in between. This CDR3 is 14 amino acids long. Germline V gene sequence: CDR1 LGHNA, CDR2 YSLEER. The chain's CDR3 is CASSQVAGIETQYF. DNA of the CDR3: TGCGCCAGCAGCCAAGTCGCAGGGATAGAGACCCAGTACTTC.

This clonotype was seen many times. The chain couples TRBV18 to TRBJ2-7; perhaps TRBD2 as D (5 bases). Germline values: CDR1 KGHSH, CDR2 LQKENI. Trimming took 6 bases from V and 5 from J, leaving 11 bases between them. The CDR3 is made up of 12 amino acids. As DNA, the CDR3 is TGTGCCAGCTCCGTGGAGGAGAACGAGCAGTACTTC. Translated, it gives CASSVEENEQYF.

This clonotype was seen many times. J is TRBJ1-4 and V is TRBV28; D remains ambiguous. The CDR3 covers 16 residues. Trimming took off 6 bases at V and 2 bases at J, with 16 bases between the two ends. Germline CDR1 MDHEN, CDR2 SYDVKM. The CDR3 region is CASSDWGFGTNEKLFF. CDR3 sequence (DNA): TGTGCCAGCAGCGACTGGGGTTTTGGGACTAATGAAAAACTGTTTTTT.

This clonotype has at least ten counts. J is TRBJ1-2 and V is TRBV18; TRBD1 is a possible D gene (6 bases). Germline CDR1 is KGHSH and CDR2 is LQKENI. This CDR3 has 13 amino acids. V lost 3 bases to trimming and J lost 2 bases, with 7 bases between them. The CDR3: CASSPGGNYGYTF. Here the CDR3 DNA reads TGTGCCAGCTCACCGGGGGGCAACTATGGCTACACCTTC.

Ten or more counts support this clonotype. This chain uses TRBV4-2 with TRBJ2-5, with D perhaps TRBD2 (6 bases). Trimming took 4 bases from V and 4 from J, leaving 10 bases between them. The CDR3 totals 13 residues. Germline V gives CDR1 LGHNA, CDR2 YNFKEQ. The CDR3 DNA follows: TGTGCCAGCAGCCCGGACGGGAGAGAGACCCAGTACTTC. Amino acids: CASSPDGRETQYF.

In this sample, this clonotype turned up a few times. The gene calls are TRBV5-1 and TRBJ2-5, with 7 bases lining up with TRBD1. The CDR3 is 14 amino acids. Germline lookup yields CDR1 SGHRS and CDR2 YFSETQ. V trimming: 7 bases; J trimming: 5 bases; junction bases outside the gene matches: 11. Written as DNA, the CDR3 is TGCGCCAGCTACACGCAGGGGGTAGGGGAGACCCAGTACTTC. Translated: CASYTQGVGETQYF.

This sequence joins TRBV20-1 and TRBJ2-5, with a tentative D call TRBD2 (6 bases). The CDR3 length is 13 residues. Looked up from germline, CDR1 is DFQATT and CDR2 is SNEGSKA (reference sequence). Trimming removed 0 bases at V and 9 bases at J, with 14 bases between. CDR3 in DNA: TGCAGTGCTAGAGAGGACTGGGGGGAGGCCCAGTACTTC. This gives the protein CSAREDWGEAQYF.

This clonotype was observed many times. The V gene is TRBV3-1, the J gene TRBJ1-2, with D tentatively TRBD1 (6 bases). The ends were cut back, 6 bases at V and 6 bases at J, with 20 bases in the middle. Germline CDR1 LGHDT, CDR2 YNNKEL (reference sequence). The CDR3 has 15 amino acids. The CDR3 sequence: CASRKRASQGNGYTF. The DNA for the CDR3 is TGTGCCAGCAGAAAAAGAGCCTCCCAGGGGAATGGCTACACCTTC. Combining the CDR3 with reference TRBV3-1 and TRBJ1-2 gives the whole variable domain DTAVSQTPKYLVTQMGNDKSIKCEQNLGHDTMYWYKQDSKKFLKIMFSYNNKELIINETVPNRFSPKSPDKAHLNLHINSLELGDSAVYFCASRKRASQGNGYTFGSGTRLTVV.

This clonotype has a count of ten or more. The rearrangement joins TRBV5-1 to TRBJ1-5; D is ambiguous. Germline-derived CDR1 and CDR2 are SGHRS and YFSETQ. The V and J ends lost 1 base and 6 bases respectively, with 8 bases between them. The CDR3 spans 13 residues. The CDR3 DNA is TGCGCCAGCAGCTTGTCAGTAGGTCAGCCCCAGCATTTT. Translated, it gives CASSLSVGQPQHF.

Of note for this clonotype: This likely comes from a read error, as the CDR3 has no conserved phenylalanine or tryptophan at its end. The CDR3 sequence: CASSPPGLYEQYL. CDR3 DNA: TGTGCCAGCAGCCCCCCTGGCCTTTACGAGCAGTACCTC. This sequence joins TRBV3-1 and TRBJ2-7; D not certain. This CDR3 is 13 amino acids long. Trimming removed 4 bases from V and 4 bases from J, with 11 bases in between. Germline V gene lookup returns CDR1 LGHDT and CDR2 YNNKEL (reference sequence).

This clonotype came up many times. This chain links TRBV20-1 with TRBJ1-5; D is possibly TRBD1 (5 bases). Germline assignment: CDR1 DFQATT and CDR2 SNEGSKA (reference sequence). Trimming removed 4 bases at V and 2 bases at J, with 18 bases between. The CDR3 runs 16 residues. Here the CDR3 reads CSAIPPGVSGNQPQHF. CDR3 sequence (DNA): TGCAGTGCTATCCCCCCGGGGGTAAGTGGCAATCAGCCCCAGCATTTT.

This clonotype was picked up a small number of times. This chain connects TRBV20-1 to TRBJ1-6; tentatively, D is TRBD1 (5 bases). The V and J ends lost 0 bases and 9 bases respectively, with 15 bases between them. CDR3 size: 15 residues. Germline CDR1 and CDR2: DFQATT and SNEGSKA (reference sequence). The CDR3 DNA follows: TGCAGTGCTAGAGATGATGAGGGCGGGGGTTCACCCCTCCACTTT. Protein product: CSARDDEGGGSPLHF.

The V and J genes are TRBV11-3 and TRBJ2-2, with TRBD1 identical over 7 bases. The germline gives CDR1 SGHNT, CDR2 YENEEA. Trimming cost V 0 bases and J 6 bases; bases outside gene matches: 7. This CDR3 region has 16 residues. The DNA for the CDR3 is TGTGCCAGCAGCTTAGAGGGGCTAGGGGGCTCCGGGGAGCTGTTTTTT. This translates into CASSLEGLGGSGELFF.

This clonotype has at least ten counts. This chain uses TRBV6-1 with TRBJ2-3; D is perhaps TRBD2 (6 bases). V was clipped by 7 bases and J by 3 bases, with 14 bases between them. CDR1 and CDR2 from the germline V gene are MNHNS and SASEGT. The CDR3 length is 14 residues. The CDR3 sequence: CASKGLAFTDTQYF. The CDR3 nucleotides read TGTGCCAGCAAGGGGCTAGCGTTTACAGATACGCAGTATTTT.

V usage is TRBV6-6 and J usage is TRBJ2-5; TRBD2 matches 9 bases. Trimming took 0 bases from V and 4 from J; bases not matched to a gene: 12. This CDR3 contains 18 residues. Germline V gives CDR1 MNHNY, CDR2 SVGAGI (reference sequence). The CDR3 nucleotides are TGTGCCAGCAGTTACTCGAATCCTAGCGGGATGAGTGGAGAGACCCAGTACTTC. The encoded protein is CASSYSNPSGMSGETQYF.

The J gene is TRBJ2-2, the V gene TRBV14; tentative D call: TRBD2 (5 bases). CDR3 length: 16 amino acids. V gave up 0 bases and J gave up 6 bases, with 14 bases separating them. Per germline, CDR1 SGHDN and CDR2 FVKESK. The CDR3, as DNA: TGTGCCAGCAGCCAAGATATGGACTTTATCGCCGGGGAGCTGTTTTTT. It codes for CASSQDMDFIAGELFF.

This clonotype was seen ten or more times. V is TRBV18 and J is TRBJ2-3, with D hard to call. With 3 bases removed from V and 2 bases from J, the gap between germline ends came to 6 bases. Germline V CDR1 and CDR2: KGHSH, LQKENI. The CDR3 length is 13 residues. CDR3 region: CASSPEFTDTQYF. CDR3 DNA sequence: TGTGCCAGCTCACCCGAATTCACAGATACGCAGTATTTT.

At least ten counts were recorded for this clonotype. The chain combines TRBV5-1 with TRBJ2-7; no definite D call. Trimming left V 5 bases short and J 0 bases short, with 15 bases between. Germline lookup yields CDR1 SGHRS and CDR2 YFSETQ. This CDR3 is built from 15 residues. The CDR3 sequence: CASRQIPGASYEQYF. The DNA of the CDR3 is TGCGCCAGCAGGCAGATTCCTGGAGCCTCCTACGAGCAGTACTTC.

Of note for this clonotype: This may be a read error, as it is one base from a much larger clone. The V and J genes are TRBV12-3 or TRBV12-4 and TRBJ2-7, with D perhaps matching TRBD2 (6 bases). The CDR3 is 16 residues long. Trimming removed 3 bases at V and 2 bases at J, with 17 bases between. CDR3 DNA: TGTGCCAGCAGTTTTGCGGGGCAGATAAAAGCCTACGAGCAGTACTTC. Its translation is CASSFAGQIKAYEQYF.

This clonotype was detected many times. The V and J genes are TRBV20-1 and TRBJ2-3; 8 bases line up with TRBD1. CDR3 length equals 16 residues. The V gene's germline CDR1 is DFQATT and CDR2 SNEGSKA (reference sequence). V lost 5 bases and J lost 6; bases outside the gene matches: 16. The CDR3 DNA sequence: TGCAGTGCTCACCTGTGGCAGGGGGCTTCGTACGATACGCAGTATTTT. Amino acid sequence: CSAHLWQGASYDTQYF.

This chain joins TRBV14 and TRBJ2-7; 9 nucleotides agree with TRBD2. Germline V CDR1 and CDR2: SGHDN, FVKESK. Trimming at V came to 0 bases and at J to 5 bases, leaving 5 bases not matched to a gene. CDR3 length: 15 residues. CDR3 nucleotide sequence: TGTGCCAGCAGCCAAGATGCGACTAGCGGCGACGAGCAGTACTTC. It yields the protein CASSQDATSGDEQYF.

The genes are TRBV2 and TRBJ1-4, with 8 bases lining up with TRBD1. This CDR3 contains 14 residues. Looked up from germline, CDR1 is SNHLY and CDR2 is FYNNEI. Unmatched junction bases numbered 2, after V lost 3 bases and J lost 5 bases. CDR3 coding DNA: TGTGCCAGCAGTGAGCAGGGGGCGAATGAAAAACTGTTTTTT. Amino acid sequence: CASSEQGANEKLFF.

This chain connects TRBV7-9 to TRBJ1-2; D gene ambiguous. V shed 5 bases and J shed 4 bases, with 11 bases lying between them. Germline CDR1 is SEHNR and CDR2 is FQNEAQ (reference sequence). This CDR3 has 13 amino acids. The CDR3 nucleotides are TGTGCCAGCAGCCTCCTAGGATTCTATGGCTACACCTTC. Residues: CASSLLGFYGYTF.

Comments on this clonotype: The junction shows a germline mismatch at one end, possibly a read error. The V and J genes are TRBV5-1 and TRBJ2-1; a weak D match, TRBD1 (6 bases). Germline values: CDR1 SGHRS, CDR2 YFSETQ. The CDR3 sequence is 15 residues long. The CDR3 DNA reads TGTGCCAGCAGCTTGGGCTGGGGGCCTCTCAATGAGCAGTTCTTC. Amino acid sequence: CASSLGWGPLNEQFF.

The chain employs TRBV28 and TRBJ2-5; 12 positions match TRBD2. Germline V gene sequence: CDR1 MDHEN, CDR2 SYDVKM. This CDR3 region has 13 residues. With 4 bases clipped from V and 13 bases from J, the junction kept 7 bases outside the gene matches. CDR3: CASSSPTSGSPYF. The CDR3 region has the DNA TGTGCCAGCAGTTCCCCGACTAGCGGGAGTCCGTACTTC.

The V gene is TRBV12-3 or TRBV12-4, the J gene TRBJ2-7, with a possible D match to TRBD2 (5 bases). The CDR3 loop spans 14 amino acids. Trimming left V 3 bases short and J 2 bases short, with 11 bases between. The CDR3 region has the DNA TGTGCCAGCAGTTTTCGGACTCTAGCCTACGAGCAGTACTTC. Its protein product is CASSFRTLAYEQYF.

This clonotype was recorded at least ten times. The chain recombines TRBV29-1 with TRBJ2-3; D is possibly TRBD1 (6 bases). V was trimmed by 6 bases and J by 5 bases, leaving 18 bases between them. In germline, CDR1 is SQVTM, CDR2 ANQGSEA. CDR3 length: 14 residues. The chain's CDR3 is CSVLPRQAGDTQYF. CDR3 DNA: TGCAGCGTACTACCTAGACAGGCGGGAGATACGCAGTATTTT.

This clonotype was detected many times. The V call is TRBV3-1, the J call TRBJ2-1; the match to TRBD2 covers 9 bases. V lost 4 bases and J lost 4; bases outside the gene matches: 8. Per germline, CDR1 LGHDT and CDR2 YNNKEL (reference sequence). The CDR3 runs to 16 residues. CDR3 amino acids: CASSPSERGVYNEQFF. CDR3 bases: TGTGCCAGCAGCCCCTCTGAGCGGGGGGTATACAATGAGCAGTTCTTC.

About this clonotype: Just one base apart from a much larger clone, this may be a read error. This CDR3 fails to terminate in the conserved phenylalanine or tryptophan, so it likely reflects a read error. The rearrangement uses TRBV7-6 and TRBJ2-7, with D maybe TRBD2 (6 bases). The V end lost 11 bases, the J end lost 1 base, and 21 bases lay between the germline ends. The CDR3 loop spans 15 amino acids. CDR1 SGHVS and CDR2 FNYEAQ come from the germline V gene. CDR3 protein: CASARTSISSYEQYL. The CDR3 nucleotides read TGTGCCTCAGCAAGAACTAGCATTTCTTCCTACGAGCAGTACCTC.

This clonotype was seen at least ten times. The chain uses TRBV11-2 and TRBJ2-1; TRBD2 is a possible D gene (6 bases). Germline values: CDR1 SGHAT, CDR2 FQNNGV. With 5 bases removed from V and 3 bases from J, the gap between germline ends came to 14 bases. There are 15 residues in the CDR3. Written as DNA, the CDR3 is TGTGCCAGCAGCCCTGGGACTTTTGTCTACAATGAGCAGTTCTTC. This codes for CASSPGTFVYNEQFF.

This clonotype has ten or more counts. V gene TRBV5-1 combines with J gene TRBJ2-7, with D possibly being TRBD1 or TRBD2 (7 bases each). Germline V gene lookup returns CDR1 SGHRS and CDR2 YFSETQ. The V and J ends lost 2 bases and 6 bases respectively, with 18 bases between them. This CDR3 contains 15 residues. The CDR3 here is CASSLSGGGGSEQYF. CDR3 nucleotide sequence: TGCGCCAGCAGCTTATCAGGGGGGGGAGGAAGCGAGCAGTACTTC.

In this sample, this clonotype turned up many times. In nucleotides, the CDR3 is TGTGCCACAGAACTCCAGGGGGTAAAAGAGACCCAGTACTTC. Its translation: CATELQGVKETQYF. This sequence joins TRBV15 and TRBJ2-5; 7 bases align to TRBD1. V lost 9 bases, J lost 3 bases, and 10 bases stayed unmatched. CDR1 LNHNV and CDR2 YYDKDF come from the germline V gene (reference sequence). The CDR3 consists of 14 residues.